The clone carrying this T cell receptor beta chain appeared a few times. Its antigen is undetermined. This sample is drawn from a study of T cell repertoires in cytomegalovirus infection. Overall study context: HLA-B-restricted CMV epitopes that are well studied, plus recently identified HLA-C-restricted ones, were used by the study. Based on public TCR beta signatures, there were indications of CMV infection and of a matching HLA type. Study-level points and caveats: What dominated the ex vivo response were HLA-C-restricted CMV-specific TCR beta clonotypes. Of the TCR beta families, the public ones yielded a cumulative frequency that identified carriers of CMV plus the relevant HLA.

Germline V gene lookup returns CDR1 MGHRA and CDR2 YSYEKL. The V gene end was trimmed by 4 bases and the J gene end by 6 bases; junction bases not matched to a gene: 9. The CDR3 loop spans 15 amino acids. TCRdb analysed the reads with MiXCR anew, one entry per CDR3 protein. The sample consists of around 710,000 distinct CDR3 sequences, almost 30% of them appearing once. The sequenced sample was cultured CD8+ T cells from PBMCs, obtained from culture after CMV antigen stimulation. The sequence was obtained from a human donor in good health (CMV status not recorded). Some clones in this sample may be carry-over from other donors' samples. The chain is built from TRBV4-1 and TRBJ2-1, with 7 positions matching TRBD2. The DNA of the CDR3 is TGCGCCAGCAGCCCAGGTGGGGGACTAAGCAATGAGCAGTTCTTC. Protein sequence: CASSPGGGLSNEQFF.